This T cell receptor beta chain was sequenced in a study of control samples from healthy donors and cancer patients (dated by TCRdb to the early 2020s). As encoded in the germline V gene, CDR1 is SGHNT while CDR2 is YENEEA. There are 14 amino acids in the CDR3, from cysteine to phenylalanine inclusive. Left in the record is the CDR3 DNA by itself, 42 bases read in frame from the first base. At the junction V is shortened by 7 bases and J by 1 base, with 11 bases in between. The method was the immunoSEQ multiplex PCR assay. The table was pulled from immuneACCESS by TCRdb, which kept in-frame rearrangements only. Such tables lose some clones; where checked, under half of the loss comes from unresolved V genes, and the rest has no known cause. Across this sample there are over 15,000 clones, with about 87% seen only once. The ten largest make up under 14% of the sample. As to this clone: The antigen this receptor binds is unknown. No much larger clonotype is one base removed from it; base qualities were not supplied.

This receptor was identified in a woman in her seventies with colorectal cancer. The sample consisted of PBMCs. The rearrangement combines TRBV11-3 with TRBJ2-4; the D region possibly corresponds to TRBD2 (5 bases align). The nucleotide sequence reads as follows: TGTGCCAGCACCCCCGGCGGGGCCAAAAACATTCAGTACTTC. Its amino acids are CASTPGGAKNIQYF.